This TCR beta chain was sequenced during a study of cytomegalovirus exposure and HLA in healthy donors. PCR amplification relied on 60 Vbeta primers (plus 13 Jbeta primers). Clones were sequenced by immunoSEQ multiplex PCR, and TCRdb holds only the in-frame ones, with some missing. This sample has more than 70,000 clones, with roughly 70% found just once. Germline CDR1 reads SGHNT; CDR2 reads YYREEE (reference sequence). The CDR3 extends over 15 amino acids. Trimming pared 0 bases from V and 4 bases from J, leaving 13 bases between. The rearrangement links TRBV5-4 to TRBJ1-2; perhaps TRBD1 as D (5 bases). Input material: PBMCs. The origin of this receptor is a woman aged 45-65 years in good health and CMV-seropositive. CDR3 bases: TGTGCCAGCAGCTTGGGTGGGGGGGTGGCCTATGGCTACACCTTC. Translated: CASSLGGGVAYGYTF. The whole variable domain, remainder taken from reference TRBV5-4 and TRBJ1-2, is ETGVTQSPTHLIKTRGQQVTLRCSSQSGHNTVSWYQQALGQGPQFIFQYYREEENGRGNFPPRFSGLQFPNYSSELNVNALELDDSALYLCASSLGGGVAYGYTFGSGTRLTVV.